A selection of T cell receptor beta chains follows, all from one sample in a study of blood T cells in healthy people across ages. TCRdb recomputed calls from the 5' RACE reads with MiXCR, one row per CDR3 protein. Of about 1.8 million distinct CDR3 sequences listed, 40% to 55% were seen once; the top ten hold 2.1%. Sequencing was carried out using blood. All receptors derive from a woman aged 40 to 55 in good health. Each CDR3 is given with its conserved first and last residue. The order of the fields is D gene, V gene, J gene, clone size, CDR3 protein, CDR3 DNA. A D gene is named only where the DNA matches it firmly. For some rows the clone size is stated as once, few or many, or as a class when expanded; others skip it.

>NA|TRBV6-5|TRBJ1-4|few
CASSPSSGEKLFF
TGTGCCAGCAGTCCTTCTTCAGGTGAAAAACTGTTTTTT
>TRBD2|TRBV24-1|TRBJ2-3|NA
CATSDFGLAGGPSTDTQYF
TGTGCCACCAGTGATTTCGGGCTAGCGGGGGGCCCGAGCACAGATACGCAGTATTTT
>NA|TRBV29-1|TRBJ2-3|NA
CSVEEGAVGTDTQYF
TGCAGCGTTGAAGAGGGGGCCGTAGGGACAGATACGCAGTATTTT
>TRBD1|TRBV7-8|TRBJ1-4|NA
CASRGDRAANEKLFF
TGTGCCAGCAGGGGGGACAGGGCGGCTAATGAAAAACTGTTTTTT
>TRBD1|TRBV5-1|TRBJ1-4|once
CASSQRQGAEEKLFF
TGCGCCAGCAGCCAGCGACAGGGGGCGGAGGAAAAACTGTTTTTT
>TRBD1|TRBV5-1|TRBJ2-3|NA
CASSSNPGQGNQNPQYF
TGCGCCAGCAGCTCCAACCCGGGACAGGGGAACCAAAATCCGCAGTATTTT
>NA|TRBV7-2|TRBJ2-7|NA
CASSPISAYEQYF
TGTGCCAGCAGCCCGATTAGCGCCTACGAGCAGTACTTC
>TRBD1|TRBV6-6|TRBJ2-1|NA
CASSYSPGTGVNNEQFF
TGTGCCAGCAGTTACTCTCCCGGGACAGGGGTCAACAATGAGCAGTTCTTC
>NA|TRBV25-1|TRBJ2-3|NA
CASSEPTGFTDTQYF
TGTGCCAGCAGTGAACCCACAGGCTTCACAGATACGCAGTATTTT
>NA|TRBV28|TRBJ2-7|NA
CASSPRLERYEQYF
TGTGCCAGCAGTCCTAGACTAGAGCGCTACGAGCAGTACTTC